These T cell receptor beta chains were read from a single sample in a study of T cells in localized non-small cell lung cancer. Sequencing used immunoSEQ multiplex PCR; TCRdb keeps in-frame clones, though not all of them. The data show some 28,000 clones, around 90% seen once. The specimen was peripheral blood, collected before any cancer treatment. The receptor set was obtained from a woman aged 18 to 55 with stage I lung adenocarcinoma. The CDR3 runs from the conserved cysteine through the conserved F or W. The D gene is left open where the match is weak. Expanded clones get a size class; other rows say once, few or many, or leave the size out.

j_gene: TRBJ2-2
abundance: -
v_gene: TRBV6-6
len: 13
d_gene: -
CDR3aa: CASVTGGAGELFF
CDR3nt: TGTGCCAGCGTTACAGGAGGGGCCGGGGAGCTGTTTTTT

j_gene: TRBJ2-1
abundance: -
v_gene: TRBV30
len: 14
d_gene: -
CDR3aa: CAWRARMGDNEQFF
CDR3nt: TGTGCCTGGAGGGCAAGGATGGGAGACAATGAGCAGTTCTTC

j_gene: TRBJ2-3
abundance: -
v_gene: TRBV11-2
len: 14
d_gene: -
CDR3aa: CASSLVIGADTQYF
CDR3nt: TGTGCCAGCAGCTTAGTGATCGGGGCAGATACGCAGTATTTT

j_gene: TRBJ2-1
abundance: once
v_gene: TRBV19
len: 17
d_gene: -
CDR3aa: CASSPPPLAGYYNEQFF
CDR3nt: TGTGCCAGTAGTCCCCCCCCGTTGGCGGGGTACTACAATGAGCAGTTCTTC

j_gene: TRBJ2-7
abundance: -
v_gene: TRBV6-5
len: 11
d_gene: -
CDR3aa: CASTQGYEQYF
CDR3nt: TGTGCCAGCACCCAAGGCTACGAGCAGTACTTC

j_gene: TRBJ2-2
abundance: -
v_gene: TRBV7-3
len: 14
d_gene: -
CDR3aa: CASSFGRGTGELFF
CDR3nt: TGTGCCAGCAGCTTCGGCAGGGGCACCGGGGAGCTGTTTTTT

j_gene: TRBJ2-5
abundance: -
v_gene: TRBV25-1
len: 16
d_gene: TRBD2
CDR3aa: CASSERLAGYQETQYF
CDR3nt: TGTGCCAGCAGTGAGCGACTAGCGGGGTACCAAGAGACCCAGTACTTC

j_gene: TRBJ2-7
abundance: -
v_gene: TRBV11-2
len: 13
d_gene: TRBD1
CDR3aa: CASSTGDSYEQYF
CDR3nt: TGTGCCAGCAGCACAGGGGACTCCTACGAGCAGTACTTC

j_gene: TRBJ2-1
abundance: -
v_gene: TRBV6-1
len: 11
d_gene: -
CDR3aa: CASSFYNEQFF
CDR3nt: TGTGCCAGCAGCTTCTACAATGAGCAGTTCTTC

j_gene: TRBJ1-1
abundance: -
v_gene: TRBV27
len: 15
d_gene: -
CDR3aa: CASSPIHGWGEGAFF
CDR3nt: TGTGCCAGCAGTCCCATACATGGCTGGGGAGAGGGAGCTTTCTTT

j_gene: TRBJ1-5
abundance: few
v_gene: TRBV30
len: 12
d_gene: -
CDR3aa: CAWGGVNQPQHF
CDR3nt: TGTGCCTGGGGAGGGGTCAATCAGCCCCAGCATTTT

j_gene: TRBJ2-7
abundance: -
v_gene: TRBV5-1
len: 13
d_gene: -
CDR3aa: CASSLETLLEQYF
CDR3nt: TGCGCCAGCAGCTTGGAGACTTTGCTCGAGCAGTACTTC

j_gene: TRBJ2-1
abundance: once
v_gene: TRBV28
len: 16
d_gene: TRBD2
CDR3aa: CASRPGLAGGYNEQFF
CDR3nt: TGTGCCAGCAGGCCTGGACTAGCGGGGGGCTACAATGAGCAGTTCTTC

j_gene: TRBJ1-5
abundance: -
v_gene: TRBV2
len: 14
d_gene: -
CDR3aa: CASSGHGSNQPQHF
CDR3nt: TGTGCCAGCAGTGGACACGGCAGCAATCAGCCCCAGCATTTT

j_gene: TRBJ1-2
abundance: -
v_gene: TRBV19
len: 20
d_gene: TRBD1
CDR3aa: CASSTRTSGGHRGRMDGYTF
CDR3nt: TGTGCCAGTAGTACTCGAACCAGCGGGGGGCACAGGGGTAGGATGGATGGCTACACCTTC

j_gene: TRBJ2-7
abundance: -
v_gene: TRBV7-9
len: 12
d_gene: -
CDR3aa: CASRTGSYEQYF
CDR3nt: TGTGCCAGCAGAACTGGCTCCTACGAGCAGTACTTC

j_gene: TRBJ1-2
abundance: -
v_gene: TRBV15
len: 19
d_gene: TRBD1
CDR3aa: CATSRDLLTGPLGMIGYTF
CDR3nt: TGTGCCACCAGCAGAGATCTCTTGACAGGGCCCTTAGGAATGATTGGCTACACCTTC

j_gene: TRBJ2-2
abundance: -
v_gene: TRBV2
len: 15
d_gene: -
CDR3aa: CASSETGLGTGELFF
CDR3nt: TGTGCCAGCAGTGAGACGGGTTTGGGGACCGGGGAGCTGTTTTTT

j_gene: TRBJ1-4
abundance: -
v_gene: TRBV6-6
len: 16
d_gene: -
CDR3aa: CASSYGGFSTNEKLFF
CDR3nt: TGTGCCAGCAGTTACGGGGGGTTCTCTACTAATGAAAAACTGTTTTTT

j_gene: TRBJ1-1
abundance: -
v_gene: TRBV7-8
len: 13
d_gene: -
CDR3aa: CASSLDREGEAFF
CDR3nt: TGTGCCAGCAGCTTAGACAGGGAGGGTGAAGCTTTCTTT

j_gene: TRBJ2-7
abundance: -
v_gene: TRBV28
len: 13
d_gene: -
CDR3aa: CASSLPQSYEQYF
CDR3nt: TGTGCCAGCAGCCTTCCGCAGTCCTACGAGCAGTACTTC

j_gene: TRBJ1-2
abundance: -
v_gene: TRBV7-3
len: 15
d_gene: TRBD1
CDR3aa: CASSSGQPELYGYTF
CDR3nt: TGTGCCAGCAGCTCGGGACAGCCCGAACTCTATGGCTACACCTTC

j_gene: TRBJ1-5
abundance: once
v_gene: TRBV5-1
len: 15
d_gene: -
CDR3aa: CASSLEGQGNQPQHF
CDR3nt: TGCGCCAGCAGCTTGGAGGGGCAGGGTAATCAGCCCCAGCATTTT